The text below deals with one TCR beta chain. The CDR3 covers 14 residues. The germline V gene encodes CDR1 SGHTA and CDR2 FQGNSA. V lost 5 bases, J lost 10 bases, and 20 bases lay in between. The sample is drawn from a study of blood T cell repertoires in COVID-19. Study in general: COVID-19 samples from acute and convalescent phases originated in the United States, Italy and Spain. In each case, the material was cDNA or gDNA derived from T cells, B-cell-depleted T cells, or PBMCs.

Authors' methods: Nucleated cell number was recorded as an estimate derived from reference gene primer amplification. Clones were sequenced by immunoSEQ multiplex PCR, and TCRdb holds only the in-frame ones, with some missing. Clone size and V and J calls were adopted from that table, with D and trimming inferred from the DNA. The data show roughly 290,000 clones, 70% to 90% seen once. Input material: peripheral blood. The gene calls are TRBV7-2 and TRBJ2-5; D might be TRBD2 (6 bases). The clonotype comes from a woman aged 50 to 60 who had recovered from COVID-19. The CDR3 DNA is TGTGCCAGCAGCGGTAGCGGCCCGGGTCGGGGCCAGTACTTC. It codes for CASSGSGPGRGQYF.